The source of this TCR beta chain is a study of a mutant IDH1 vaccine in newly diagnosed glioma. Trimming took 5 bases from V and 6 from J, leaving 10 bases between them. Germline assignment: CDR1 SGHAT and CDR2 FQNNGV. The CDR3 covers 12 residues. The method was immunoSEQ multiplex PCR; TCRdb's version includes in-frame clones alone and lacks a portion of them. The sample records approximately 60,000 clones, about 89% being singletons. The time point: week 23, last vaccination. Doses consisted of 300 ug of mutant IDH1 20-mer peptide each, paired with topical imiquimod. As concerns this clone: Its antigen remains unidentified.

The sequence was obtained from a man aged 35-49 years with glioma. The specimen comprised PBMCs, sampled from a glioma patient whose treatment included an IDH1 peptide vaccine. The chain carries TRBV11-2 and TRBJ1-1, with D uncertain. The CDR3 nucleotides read TGTGCCAGCAGCGTCATTGGCGCTGAAGCTTTCTTT. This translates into CASSVIGAEAFF.